What follows describes a single T cell receptor beta chain. Trimming took off 2 bases at V and 2 bases at J, with 12 bases between the two ends. The V gene's germline CDR1 is SGHTA and CDR2 FQGNSA. This CDR3 comprises 15 residues. The data stem from a study of control samples from healthy donors and cancer patients. Profiled with immunoSEQ multiplex PCR; TCRdb holds only in-frame clones, not every one. Here the sample spans about 16,000 clones, roughly 89% being singletons. This clonotype was obtained from a man in his 60s with head and neck cancer. The specimen was PBMCs. V and J are TRBV7-2 and TRBJ2-5; no definite D call. CDR3 protein: CASSLMVGPQETQYF. CDR3 coding DNA: TGTGCCAGCAGCTTAATGGTCGGGCCGCAAGAGACCCAGTACTTC.